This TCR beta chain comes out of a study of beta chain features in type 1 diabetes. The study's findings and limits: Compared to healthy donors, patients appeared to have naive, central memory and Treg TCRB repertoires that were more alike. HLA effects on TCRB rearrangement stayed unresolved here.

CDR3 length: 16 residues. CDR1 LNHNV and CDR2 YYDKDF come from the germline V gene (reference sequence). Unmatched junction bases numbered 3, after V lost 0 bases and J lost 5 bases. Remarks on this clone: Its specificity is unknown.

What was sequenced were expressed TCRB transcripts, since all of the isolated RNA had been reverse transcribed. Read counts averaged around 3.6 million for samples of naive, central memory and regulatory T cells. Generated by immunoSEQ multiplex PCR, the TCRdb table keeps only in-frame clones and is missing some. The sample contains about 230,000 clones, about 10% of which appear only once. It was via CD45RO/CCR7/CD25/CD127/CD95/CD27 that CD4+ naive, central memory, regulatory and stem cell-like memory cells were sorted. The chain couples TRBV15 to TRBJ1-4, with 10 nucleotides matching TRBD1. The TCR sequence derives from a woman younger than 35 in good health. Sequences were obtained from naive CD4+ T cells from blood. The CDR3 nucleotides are TGTGCCACCAGCAGAGACCGGACAGGGGGAAATGAAAAACTGTTTTTT. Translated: CATSRDRTGGNEKLFF.